The clone carrying this TCR beta chain showed up many times. Its antigen is as yet unknown. Germline-derived CDR1 and CDR2 are SGHNT and YENEEA. This CDR3 spans 15 amino acids. V shed 4 bases and J shed 5 bases, with 17 bases lying between them. Uncontrolled infections, other autoimmune diseases, pregnancy or lactation led to exclusion of patients. The data derive from a study of T cells in Graves' hyperthyroidism and ophthalmopathy. Points from the study as a whole: Before onset, by a median of approximately 5.9 months, the model predicted ophthalmopathy. Blood also held most thyroid clonotypes expanded beyond 0.001.

RNA transcripts provided the source from which TCR beta CDR3 regions were amplified. RT-PCR in the first round (using the HTBI primer set) targeted the TCR CDR3. TCRdb re-called the multiplex PCR reads through MiXCR, storing one row per CDR3 protein. The profile shows over 300,000 distinct CDR3 sequences, about 15% of them singletons. V gene TRBV11-3 combines with J gene TRBJ2-5; tentative D call: TRBD2 (5 bases). The specimen was blood. The TCR originated in a woman in her sixties or seventies with Graves' hyperthyroidism. The CDR3 region is CASSSRRTSWETQYF. CDR3 in DNA: TGTGCCAGCAGCTCTCGCCGAACTAGTTGGGAGACCCAGTACTTC.